What follows are 27 T cell receptor beta chains derived from one specimen sequenced in a study of ipilimumab plus nivolumab after autologous stem cell transplantation. Sequenced by immunoSEQ multiplex PCR; TCRdb stores in-frame clones only, minus some. Among about 43,000 clones, 70% to 90% were seen once, and the ten largest hold approximately 0.82%. Sequencing used PBMCs, obtained in a trial of ipilimumab plus nivolumab as post-transplant consolidation. These receptors all stem from a male donor with multiple myeloma.

The chain employs TRBV9 and TRBJ1-1; TRBD1 might be the D (6 bases). Germline V gives CDR1 SGDLS, CDR2 YYNGEE. CDR3 length equals 11 residues. The germline V and J ends were trimmed by 4 bases and 12 bases, with 13 bases remaining between them. The CDR3 protein is CASSPGRGTFF. CDR3 nucleotides: TGTGCCAGCAGCCCTGGCAGGGGAACTTTCTTT.

In its sample, this clone was seen a few times. The V and J genes are TRBV19 and TRBJ1-4; D call uncertain. CDR1 and CDR2 from the germline V gene are LNHDA and SQIVND (reference sequence). This CDR3 comprises 15 residues. Trimming took off 5 bases at V and 0 bases at J, with 10 bases between the two ends. This CDR3 reads CASSRRGTTNEKLFF. As DNA, the CDR3 is TGTGCCAGTAGTCGGCGTGGGACAACTAATGAAAAACTGTTTTTT. The full variable domain, rest sourced from reference TRBV19 and TRBJ1-4, is DGGITQSPKYLFRKEGQNVTLSCEQNLNHDAMYWYRQDPGQGLRLIYYSQIVNDFQKGDIAEGYSVSREKKESFPLTVTSAQKNPTAFYLCASSRRGTTNEKLFFGSGTQLSVL.

The rearrangement uses TRBV11-1 and TRBJ1-4; 8 positions match TRBD1. V trimming: 5 bases; J trimming: 7 bases; junction bases outside the gene matches: 3. This CDR3 is 13 amino acids long. Per germline, CDR1 SGHAT and CDR2 FQDESV (reference sequence). CDR3 sequence reads: CASSPGQGEKLFF. The CDR3 coding sequence is TGTGCCAGCAGCCCTGGACAGGGTGAAAAACTGTTTTTT.

The J gene is TRBJ2-6, the V gene TRBV30, with TRBD2 matching 7 bases. The ends lost 5 bases at V and 0 bases at J; junction bases unmatched: 13. The CDR3 has 18 residues. Looked up from germline, CDR1 is GTSNPN and CDR2 is SVGIG (reference sequence). The CDR3 DNA reads TGTGCCTGGGACCGCCTTCAGCGGGGTCTCTCTGGGGCCAACGTCCTGACTTTC. Translation gives CAWDRLQRGLSGANVLTF.

This chain links TRBV27 with TRBJ2-5; maybe TRBD2 (6 bases). Germline CDR1 and CDR2: MNHEY and SMNVEV (reference sequence). The length of the CDR3 is 16 residues. The V end was cut by 3 bases, the J end by 2 bases, with 16 bases between. CDR3 DNA: TGTGCCAGCAGTTTCACTTCGGCAGGGAGGCAAGAGACCCAGTACTTC. Its protein is CASSFTSAGRQETQYF.

The chain uses TRBV19 and TRBJ1-5, with TRBD1 identical over 7 bases. With 2 bases clipped from V and 3 bases from J, the junction kept 4 bases outside the gene matches. The CDR3 is 15 residues long. CDR1 is LNHDA and CDR2 is SQIVND in the germline V gene (reference sequence). In nucleotides, the CDR3 is TGTGCCAGTAGTATATCGGGACAGTTCAATCAGCCCCAGCATTTT. Translating gives CASSISGQFNQPQHF. The full variable domain, completed using reference TRBV19 and TRBJ1-5, is DGGITQSPKYLFRKEGQNVTLSCEQNLNHDAMYWYRQDPGQGLRLIYYSQIVNDFQKGDIAEGYSVSREKKESFPLTVTSAQKNPTAFYLCASSISGQFNQPQHFGDGTRLSIL.

This clone was counted once. The V call is TRBV5-1, the J call TRBJ2-2, with D possibly matching TRBD1 (8 bases). This CDR3 has 16 amino acids. In germline, CDR1 is SGHRS, CDR2 YFSETQ. V was cut by 1 base and J by 4 bases, with 14 bases left in between. The CDR3 coding sequence is TGCGCCAGCAGCTTGCCGACAGGGGAGGGCACCGGGGAGCTGTTTTTT. Its translation is CASSLPTGEGTGELFF.

As to this clone: The junction does not match germline at one end; this may be a read error. V usage is TRBV9 and J usage is TRBJ2-1; TRBD2 agrees at 7 bases. Per germline, CDR1 SGDLS and CDR2 YYNGEE. The CDR3 consists of 18 residues. This chain's CDR3 is CASSVATYPGGSHNEQFF. CDR3 DNA sequence: TGTGCCAGCAGCGTAGCTACCTACCCGGGAGGCTCCCACAATGAGCAGTTCTTC.

This chain links TRBV28 with TRBJ1-1, with 7 bases that match TRBD1. With V trimmed by 7 bases and J by 1 base, 3 bases remained unmatched. This CDR3 has 13 amino acids. Germline V CDR1 and CDR2: MDHEN, SYDVKM. CDR3 nucleotides: TGTGCCAGCAACTACAGGGGGAACACTGAAGCTTTCTTT. Its protein product is CASNYRGNTEAFF.

This sequence joins TRBV7-8 and TRBJ1-2, with 7 nucleotides matching TRBD1. The CDR3 runs to 16 residues. Germline trimming cut 5 bases from V and 4 bases from J; bases unmatched to any gene: 13. Germline values: CDR1 SGHVS, CDR2 FQNEAQ. CDR3 sequence reads: CASSPGRGRPRYGYTF. CDR3 nucleotide sequence: TGTGCCAGCAGCCCTGGGAGGGGGCGCCCCCGCTATGGCTACACCTTC. The full variable domain, in which reference TRBV7-8 and TRBJ1-2 provide the parts outside the CDR3, is GAGVSQSPRYKVAKRGQDVALRCDPISGHVSLFWYQQALGQGPEFLTYFQNEAQLDKSGLPSDRFFAERPEGSVSTLKIQRTQQEDSAVYLCASSPGRGRPRYGYTFGSGTRLTVV.

The gene calls are TRBV2 and TRBJ1-4; D remains ambiguous. Per germline, CDR1 SNHLY and CDR2 FYNNEI. Trimming left V 6 bases short and J 2 bases short, with 10 bases between. CDR3 size: 14 residues. The CDR3 here is CASSSDGTNEKLFF. The CDR3 coding sequence is TGTGCCAGCAGCTCGGACGGGACTAATGAAAAACTGTTTTTT.

This clone was seen a single time. The V and J genes are TRBV5-1 and TRBJ2-2, with 9 bases identical to TRBD1. Unmatched junction bases numbered 6, after V lost 2 bases and J lost 4 bases. This CDR3 contains 16 residues. CDR1 is SGHRS, CDR2 YFSETQ, per germline. The CDR3, as DNA: TGCGCCAGCAGCTTTGTAGGACAGGGGACCACCGGGGAGCTGTTTTTT. As protein: CASSFVGQGTTGELFF.

In regard to this clone: The junction differs from germline at one of its ends, possibly a read error. J is TRBJ2-7 and V is TRBV7-3, with D possibly being TRBD1 or TRBD2 (5 bases each). This CDR3 has 13 residues. In germline, CDR1 is SGHTA, CDR2 FQGTGA. This CDR3 reads CASSITFREEQYF. In DNA form, the CDR3 reads TGTGCCAGCAGCATAACGTTCAGGGAGGAGCAGTACTTC.

The chain has TRBV9 and TRBJ1-1; 7 nucleotides align to TRBD1. Germline values: CDR1 SGDLS, CDR2 YYNGEE. This CDR3 region has 15 residues. J gave up 3 bases and V 2 bases, and 7 bases lay outside the gene matches. The CDR3 region has the DNA TGTGCCAGCAGCGTCCAACAGGGGTGGCACACTGAAGCTTTCTTT. Encoded protein: CASSVQQGWHTEAFF.

Written as DNA, the CDR3 is TGTGCCAGCAGTTTATACGGGACTAGCGGGAGCGAGACCCAGTACTTC. This sequence encodes CASSLYGTSGSETQYF. This chain links TRBV28 with TRBJ2-5; TRBD2 matches at 14 bases. Germline loops: CDR1 MDHEN, CDR2 SYDVKM. The CDR3 loop spans 16 amino acids. J gave up 5 bases and V 1 base, and 3 bases lay outside the gene matches.

This chain connects TRBV5-1 to TRBJ2-3, with 8 positions matching TRBD2. Germline-derived CDR1 and CDR2 are SGHRS and YFSETQ. The length of the CDR3 is 16 residues. With V trimmed by 4 bases and J by 1 base, 8 bases remained unmatched. The CDR3 spells CASSVFPGGGTDTQYF. The DNA of the CDR3 is TGCGCCAGCAGCGTATTCCCGGGGGGGGGCACAGATACGCAGTATTTT.

The chain couples TRBV19 to TRBJ2-3; 9 positions match TRBD1. In germline, CDR1 is LNHDA, CDR2 SQIVND (reference sequence). This CDR3 spans 14 amino acids. Unmatched junction bases numbered 4, after V lost 5 bases and J lost 4 bases. CDR3 sequence: CASSDRGDADTQYF. The CDR3 bases are TGTGCCAGTAGTGACAGGGGGGACGCAGATACGCAGTATTTT.

The V call is TRBV30, the J call TRBJ1-2, with a possible D match to TRBD1 (5 bases). V was trimmed by 2 bases and J by 6 bases, leaving 16 bases between them. The CDR3 is 14 amino acids. Germline lookup yields CDR1 GTSNPN and CDR2 SVGIG (reference sequence). DNA for the CDR3: TGTGCCTGGAGTCCGAGGGGCCTGGTCAATGGCTACACCTTC. It specifies CAWSPRGLVNGYTF.

This clone was observed a single time. This chain connects TRBV5-4 to TRBJ1-1; no reliable D call. The V end lost 1 base, the J end lost 1 base, and 8 bases lay between the germline ends. Germline CDR1 and CDR2: SGHNT and YYREEE (reference sequence). CDR3 length: 14 residues. The CDR3 reads CASSLILENTEAFF. The CDR3 DNA reads as TGTGCCAGCAGCTTGATATTAGAGAACACTGAAGCTTTCTTT.

The V gene is TRBV7-9, the J gene TRBJ2-6, with TRBD1 matching 9 bases. V trimming: 4 bases; J trimming: 1 base; junction bases outside the gene matches: 8. CDR3 length equals 18 residues. The V gene's germline CDR1 is SEHNR and CDR2 FQNEAQ (reference sequence). The CDR3, as DNA: TGTGCCAGCAGCTCCCCTACAGGGGGCGCGTCTGGGGCCAACGTCCTGACTTTC. Encoded protein: CASSSPTGGASGANVLTF.

This chain links TRBV5-4 with TRBJ1-1; D is possibly TRBD1 (6 bases). CDR1 SGHNT and CDR2 YYREEE come from the germline V gene (reference sequence). Trimming stripped 4 bases from V and 7 bases from J, with 11 bases between. This CDR3 has 12 amino acids. Here the CDR3 reads CASSAGQFEAFF. The CDR3 bases are TGTGCCAGCAGCGCCGGACAGTTTGAAGCTTTCTTT.

This chain links TRBV18 with TRBJ2-5; 7 bases agree with TRBD1. This CDR3 has 16 residues. The ends lost 0 bases at V and 7 bases at J; junction bases unmatched: 11. Germline V lookup: CDR1 KGHSH, CDR2 LQKENI. The CDR3 sequence: CASSPPGRGNGVTQYF. As DNA, the CDR3 is TGTGCCAGCTCACCACCGGGCAGGGGGAATGGTGTGACCCAGTACTTC.

On this clone: Without the conserved terminal phenylalanine or tryptophan, this CDR3 likely stems from a read error. V gene TRBV19 combines with J gene TRBJ1-2, with D perhaps matching TRBD1 (6 bases). V was shortened by 1 base and J by 7 bases, with 16 bases between the two germline ends. Germline-derived CDR1 and CDR2 are LNHDA and SQIVND (reference sequence). This CDR3 is built from 15 residues. CDR3 sequence: CASSIAGALLRGYTL. CDR3 DNA: TGTGCCAGTAGTATAGCAGGGGCCCTCCTCCGTGGCTACACCCTC.

The chain couples TRBV27 to TRBJ2-1; 7 positions agree with TRBD1. The trim removed 6 bases at V and 7 bases at J, leaving 15 bases unmatched. The CDR3 is made up of 16 amino acids. Germline assignment: CDR1 MNHEY and CDR2 SMNVEV (reference sequence). The CDR3 DNA reads TGTGCCAGCAGCCCGATAAGGGGACAGTCACTTAATGAGCAGTTCTTC. This sequence encodes CASSPIRGQSLNEQFF.

The chain combines TRBV5-4 with TRBJ2-3, with TRBD1 identical over 8 bases. CDR3 length: 14 amino acids. Trimming cost V 4 bases and J 2 bases; bases outside gene matches: 3. Germline V gives CDR1 SGHNT, CDR2 YYREEE (reference sequence). The CDR3 protein is CASSRTGITDTQYF. CDR3 DNA sequence: TGTGCCAGCAGCCGGACAGGGATCACAGATACGCAGTATTTT.

This clone has a single count. The chain employs TRBV10-1 and TRBJ2-1; tentatively, D is TRBD1 (5 bases). Trimming took off 0 bases at V and 9 bases at J, with 9 bases between the two ends. The length of the CDR3 is 13 residues. Germline V gene data show CDR1 as WNHNN and CDR2 as SYGVQD (reference sequence). In nucleotides, the CDR3 is TGCGCCAGCAGTGAGTCGACAGTTGGTGAGCAGTTCTTC. Its protein is CASSESTVGEQFF.

The V gene is TRBV5-1, the J gene TRBJ2-3; 10 nucleotides align to TRBD2. The CDR3 contains 16 residues. V was clipped by 0 bases and J by 2 bases; unmatched bases: 3. CDR1 and CDR2 (germline): SGHRS, YFSETQ. Here the CDR3 DNA reads TGCGCCAGCAGCTTGGCTAGCGGGGGTTTCACAGATACGCAGTATTTT. Its protein product is CASSLASGGFTDTQYF.